A selection of T cell receptor beta chains follows, all from one sample in a study of cytomegalovirus exposure and HLA in healthy donors. Clones were read by immunoSEQ multiplex PCR, and TCRdb kept only the in-frame ones, dropping some. The repertoire holds tens of thousands of clones, around three quarters seen once, with 22% in the top ten. Material for sequencing was PBMCs. The receptors here all came from a woman aged 35 to 49 in good health and CMV-seropositive. The CDR3 runs from the conserved cysteine through the conserved F or W. D genes are given only for firm matches. Rows may omit the clone size; those that give it use once, few, many or a size class.

-,TRBV28,TRBJ1-5,-,CASSFSQGRQPQHF,TGTGCCAGCAGTTTTTCGCAGGGCCGTCAGCCCCAGCATTTT
-,TRBV2,TRBJ1-2,-,CASSSTDTTLRGYTF,TGTGCCAGCAGCTCTACGGACACGACTTTGCGTGGCTACACCTTC
TRBD1,TRBV6-5,TRBJ1-6,-,CASSYSTGGGNSPLHF,TGTGCCAGCAGTTACTCCACAGGGGGCGGGAATTCACCCCTCCACTTT
TRBD1,TRBV28,TRBJ1-4,few,CASSLSGGNEKLFF,TGTGCCAGCAGTTTATCAGGGGGCAATGAAAAACTGTTTTTT
-,TRBV27,TRBJ1-2,-,CASRRGTDSVMGYTF,TGTGCCAGCAGACGAGGGACGGACAGCGTAATGGGCTACACCTTC
TRBD2,TRBV5-1,TRBJ2-7,-,CASSPGLAGGPGSSYEQYF,TGCGCCAGCAGCCCGGGACTAGCGGGAGGGCCAGGGAGCTCCTACGAGCAGTACTTC
TRBD1,TRBV5-1,TRBJ1-6,-,CASSQLTGVDSPLHF,TGCGCCAGCAGCCAGCTGACAGGGGTGGATTCACCCCTCCACTTT
TRBD1,TRBV5-6,TRBJ2-1,-,CASSRRGLIYNEQFF,TGTGCCAGCAGCCGAAGGGGGCTCATCTACAATGAGCAGTTCTTC
-,TRBV5-1,TRBJ1-3,-,CASSLRAQGSGNTIYF,TGCGCCAGCAGCTTGAGGGCCCAGGGCTCTGGAAACACCATATATTTT
TRBD2,TRBV28,TRBJ2-1,once,CASSLWTSGRADEQFF,TGTGCCAGCAGTTTATGGACTAGCGGGAGGGCCGATGAGCAGTTCTTC
TRBD1,TRBV28,TRBJ1-5,-,CASTDRADGPQHF,TGTGCCAGCACCGACAGGGCGGATGGGCCCCAGCATTTT
TRBD1,TRBV2,TRBJ1-2,-,CASRQTGATNYGYTF,TGTGCCAGCAGGCAAACAGGGGCCACTAACTATGGCTACACCTTC
TRBD1,TRBV5-1,TRBJ1-4,few,CASSVGQSNEKLFF,TGCGCCAGCAGCGTGGGACAGTCTAATGAAAAACTGTTTTTT
TRBD1,TRBV19,TRBJ2-4,-,CASTPGQNLIQYF,TGTGCCAGTACTCCGGGACAGAATCTCATTCAGTACTTC
TRBD1,TRBV27,TRBJ2-7,-,CASMVGTGVGEQYF,TGTGCCAGCATGGTCGGGACAGGGGTTGGTGAGCAGTACTTC
TRBD1,TRBV30,TRBJ1-5,few,CAWSGQGANQPQHF,TGTGCCTGGAGTGGACAGGGGGCAAATCAGCCCCAGCATTTT
-,TRBV6-5,TRBJ1-6,few,CASSYSVPGAGSPLHF,TGTGCCAGCAGTTACTCGGTGCCAGGGGCGGGTTCACCCCTCCACTTT
-,TRBV15,TRBJ1-5,-,CATSIRQNNQPQHF,TGTGCCACCAGCATCCGACAGAACAATCAGCCCCAGCATTTT
TRBD2,TRBV5-1,TRBJ2-1,-,CASSAGLAGFDEQFF,TGCGCCAGCAGCGCGGGACTAGCGGGATTTGATGAGCAGTTCTTC
-,TRBV16,TRBJ2-5,-,CASSQSSRTQYF,TGTGCCAGCAGCCAATCTTCGCGGACCCAGTACTTC
TRBD1,TRBV10-3,TRBJ2-1,-,CAIRATGQASVINEQFF,TGTGCCATCAGAGCTACCGGACAGGCTTCAGTGATCAATGAGCAGTTCTTC
TRBD1,TRBV7-2,TRBJ2-1,-,CASSLRTGVTYNEQFF,TGTGCCAGCAGCCTCCGGACAGGGGTGACATACAATGAGCAGTTCTTC
-,TRBV12-5,TRBJ1-1,-,CASGMGLNTLAFF,TGTGCTAGTGGTATGGGACTGAACACTTTAGCTTTCTTT
-,TRBV13,TRBJ1-2,-,CASSLREAVYGYTF,TGTGCCAGCAGCTTACGTGAGGCCGTCTATGGCTACACCTTC
TRBD1,TRBV6-5,TRBJ1-2,-,CASRGQGNNYGYTF,TGTGCCAGCAGGGGACAGGGGAATAACTATGGCTACACCTTC
TRBD2,TRBV6-1,TRBJ2-2,-,CATATGGSTTGELFF,TGTGCCACCGCGACCGGGGGGAGCACCACCGGGGAGCTGTTTTTT
TRBD1,TRBV27,TRBJ2-7,-,CASSRTGFPYEQYF,TGTGCCAGCAGTAGGACAGGGTTCCCCTACGAGCAGTACTTC
-,TRBV7-9,TRBJ2-3,once,CASSSTAGQRDTQYF,TGTGCCAGCAGCTCTACAGCGGGACAAAGGGATACGCAGTATTTT
TRBD1,TRBV6-1,TRBJ1-4,once,CASSGQGEKLFF,TGTGCCAGCTCGGGACAGGGAGAAAAACTGTTTTTT
TRBD1,TRBV30,TRBJ1-1,-,CAWSGGTGGIVGTEAFF,TGTGCCTGGAGTGGTGGGACAGGGGGCATAGTGGGTACTGAAGCTTTCTTT
TRBD2,TRBV4-1,TRBJ2-1,-,CASSTSGGYNEQFF,TGCGCCAGCAGCACTAGCGGGGGGTACAATGAGCAGTTCTTC
TRBD2,TRBV28,TRBJ2-2,-,CASLGGSGRATGELFF,TGTGCCAGCCTCGGGGGAAGCGGGAGGGCAACCGGGGAGCTGTTTTTT
TRBD2,TRBV2,TRBJ2-5,-,CASKASGSETQYF,TGTGCCAGCAAAGCTAGCGGGAGTGAGACCCAGTACTTC
TRBD1,TRBV5-1,TRBJ1-1,-,CASSSTTPGGSTEAFF,TGCGCCAGCAGCTCGACGACCCCAGGGGGGTCCACTGAAGCTTTCTTT
TRBD2,TRBV19,TRBJ2-1,-,CASSSLAGGPFLDEQFF,TGTGCCAGTAGTTCACTAGCGGGAGGGCCCTTTTTGGATGAGCAGTTCTTC
-,TRBV30,TRBJ1-1,-,CAWRPAPGHPNTEAFF,TGTGCCTGGAGACCCGCCCCGGGACACCCGAACACTGAAGCTTTCTTT
-,TRBV5-5,TRBJ1-2,-,CASSPLGDYGYTF,TGTGCCAGCAGCCCCTTAGGGGACTATGGCTACACCTTC
TRBD1,TRBV6-1,TRBJ2-5,few,CASTAPTGGIETQYF,TGTGCCAGCACTGCCCCCACAGGGGGCATAGAGACCCAGTACTTC
-,TRBV30,TRBJ2-5,-,CAWEGVAQYF,TGTGCCTGGGAGGGGGTCGCCCAGTACTTC
TRBD1,TRBV18,TRBJ1-4,-,CASSLGTGKGGPQEKLFF,TGTGCCAGCTCACTTGGGACAGGCAAAGGTGGTCCACAAGAAAAACTGTTTTTT
-,TRBV15,TRBJ2-7,-,CATSRARTGWEQYF,TGTGCCACCAGCAGGGCCAGGACTGGGTGGGAGCAGTACTTC
-,TRBV15,TRBJ1-2,-,CATSRVPPQGSGYTF,TGTGCCACCAGCAGAGTTCCTCCGCAGGGTTCTGGCTACACCTTC